This TCR beta chain appears in the sequencing data of a study of cytomegalovirus exposure and HLA in healthy donors. Study results and caveats: TCR beta V segments were, for the most part, productive about 87% or about 30% of the time in an earlier analysis. Roughly even sequencing depth across donors was the assumption behind the presence/absence analyses. Serostatus for CMV was the only available immune exposure information.

PCR amplification relied on 60 Vbeta primers (plus 13 Jbeta primers). Libraries were prepared by immunoSEQ multiplex PCR; TCRdb keeps only in-frame clonotypes and omits some of them. This sample carries around 200,000 clones, roughly 88% of them seen once, and the ten largest clones take 1% to 1.5%. Notes on this clone: No antigen is known for it.

This receptor was obtained from a girl aged 2 to 10 in good health and CMV-seropositive. Sequenced material: PBMCs.

The CDR3 reads CASVRLSGEKLFF. CDR3 sequence (DNA): TGTGCCAGCGTGAGGCTCAGCGGTGAAAAACTGTTTTTT. This chain uses TRBV28 with TRBJ1-4, with unresolved D. Germline CDR1 MDHEN, CDR2 SYDVKM. The ends were cut back, 8 bases at V and 7 bases at J, with 14 bases in the middle. CDR3 length: 13 residues.